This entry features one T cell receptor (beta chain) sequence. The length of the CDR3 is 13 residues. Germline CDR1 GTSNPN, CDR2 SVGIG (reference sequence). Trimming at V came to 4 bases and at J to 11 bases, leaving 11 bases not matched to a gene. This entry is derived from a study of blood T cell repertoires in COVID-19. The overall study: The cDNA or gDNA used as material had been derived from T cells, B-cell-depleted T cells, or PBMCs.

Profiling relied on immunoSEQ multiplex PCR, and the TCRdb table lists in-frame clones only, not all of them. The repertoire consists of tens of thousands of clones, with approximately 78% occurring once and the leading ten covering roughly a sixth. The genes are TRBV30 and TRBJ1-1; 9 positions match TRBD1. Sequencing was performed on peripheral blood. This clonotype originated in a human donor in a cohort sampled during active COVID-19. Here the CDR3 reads CAWNPGQGFNAFF. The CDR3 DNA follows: TGTGCCTGGAACCCCGGACAGGGGTTTAACGCTTTCTTT.